These 4 T cell receptor beta chains originate from one sample sequenced in a study of cytomegalovirus exposure and HLA in healthy donors. With 60 Vbeta and 13 Jbeta primers, the PCR was carried out. Produced via immunoSEQ multiplex PCR; TCRdb's table is partial and in-frame only. The repertoire includes about 130,000 clones, 72% of them detected once, and 4.2% sits in the top ten. The sequencing input was PBMCs. These receptors all come from a man aged 45-65 years in good health and CMV-seropositive.

J is TRBJ2-3 and V is TRBV29-1; D gene uncertain. Trimming stripped 2 bases from V and 3 bases from J, with 6 bases between. The CDR3 sequence is 12 residues long. The germline V gene encodes CDR1 SQVTM and CDR2 ANQGSEA. The CDR3: CSVEQRTDTQYF. As DNA, the CDR3 is TGCAGCGTTGAACAGAGGACAGATACGCAGTATTTT.

J is TRBJ2-7 and V is TRBV10-2, with a possible D match to TRBD1 (5 bases). The germline V and J ends were trimmed by 0 bases and 2 bases, with 17 bases remaining between them. Per germline, CDR1 WSHSY and CDR2 SAAADI. The CDR3 has 17 amino acids. The CDR3 bases are TGCGCCAGCAGTGAGTCGTCAGGGCCCAGCCACCCCTACGAGCAGTACTTC. It is translated as CASSESSGPSHPYEQYF.

This chain joins TRBV7-2 and TRBJ1-1; D gene uncertain. The CDR3 extends over 14 amino acids. Germline CDR1 is SGHTA and CDR2 is FQGNSA. Trimming removed 2 bases from V and 10 bases from J, with 17 bases in between. CDR3 residues: CASSLNVAWQAAFF. CDR3 DNA sequence: TGTGCCAGCAGCTTAAATGTCGCCTGGCAGGCAGCTTTCTTT.

This clone was observed once. The chain couples TRBV4-1 to TRBJ1-1, with a weak D call TRBD1 (6 bases). The V end lost 0 bases, the J end lost 5 bases, and 10 bases lay between the germline ends. This CDR3 region has 14 residues. Germline V CDR1 and CDR2: MGHRA, YSYEKL. The CDR3 sequence: CASSQDQRGTEAFF. CDR3 nucleotides: TGCGCCAGCAGCCAAGATCAAAGGGGGACTGAAGCTTTCTTT.